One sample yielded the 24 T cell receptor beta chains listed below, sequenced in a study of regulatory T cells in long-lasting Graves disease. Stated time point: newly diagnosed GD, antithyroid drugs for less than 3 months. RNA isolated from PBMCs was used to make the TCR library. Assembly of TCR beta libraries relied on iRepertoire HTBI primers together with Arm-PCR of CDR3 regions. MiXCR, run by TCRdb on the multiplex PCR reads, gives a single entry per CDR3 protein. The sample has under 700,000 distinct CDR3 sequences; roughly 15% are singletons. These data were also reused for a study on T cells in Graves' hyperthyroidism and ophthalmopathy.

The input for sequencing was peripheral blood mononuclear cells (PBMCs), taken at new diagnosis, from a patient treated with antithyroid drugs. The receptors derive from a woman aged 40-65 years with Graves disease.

The CDR3: CASTSVLLDTEAFF. The CDR3 nucleotides are TGTGCCAGCACCTCAGTCTTGTTGGACACTGAAGCTTTCTTT. The J gene is TRBJ1-1, the V gene TRBV6-1, with D hard to call. The CDR3 covers 14 residues. Deletions cut 7 bases from V and 3 bases from J, with 15 bases between. Per germline, CDR1 MNHNS and CDR2 SASEGT.

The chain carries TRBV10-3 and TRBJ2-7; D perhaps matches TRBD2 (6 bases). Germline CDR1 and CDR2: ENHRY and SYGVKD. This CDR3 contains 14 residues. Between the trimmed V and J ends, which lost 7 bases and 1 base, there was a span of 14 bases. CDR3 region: CAINSAGSSYEQYF. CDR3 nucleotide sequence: TGTGCCATCAATTCTGCGGGGAGTTCCTACGAGCAGTACTTC.

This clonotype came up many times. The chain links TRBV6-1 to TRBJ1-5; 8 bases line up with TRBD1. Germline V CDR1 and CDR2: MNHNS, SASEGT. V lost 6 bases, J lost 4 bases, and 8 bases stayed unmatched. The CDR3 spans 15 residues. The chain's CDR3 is CASSSGGTGNQPQHF. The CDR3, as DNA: TGTGCCAGCAGCTCCGGGGGGACAGGAAATCAGCCCCAGCATTTT.

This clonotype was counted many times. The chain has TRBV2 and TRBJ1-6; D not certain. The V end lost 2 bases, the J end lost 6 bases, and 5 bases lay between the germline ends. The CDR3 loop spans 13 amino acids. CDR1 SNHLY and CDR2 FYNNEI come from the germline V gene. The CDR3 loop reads CASSESSNSPLHF. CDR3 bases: TGTGCCAGCAGTGAAAGTTCTAATTCACCCCTCCACTTT. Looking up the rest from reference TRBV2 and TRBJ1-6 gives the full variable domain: EPEVTQTPSHQVTQMGQEVILRCVPISNHLYFYWYRQILGQKVEFLVSFYNNEISEKSEIFDDQFSVERPDGSNFTLKIRSTKLEDSAMYFCASSESSNSPLHFGNGTRLTVT.

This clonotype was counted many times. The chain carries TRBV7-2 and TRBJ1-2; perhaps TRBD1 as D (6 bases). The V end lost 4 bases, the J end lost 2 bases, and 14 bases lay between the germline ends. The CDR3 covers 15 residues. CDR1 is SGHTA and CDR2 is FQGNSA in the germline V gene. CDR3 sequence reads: CASSWEGQGNYGYTF. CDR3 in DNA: TGTGCCAGCAGCTGGGAGGGGCAGGGGAACTATGGCTACACCTTC.

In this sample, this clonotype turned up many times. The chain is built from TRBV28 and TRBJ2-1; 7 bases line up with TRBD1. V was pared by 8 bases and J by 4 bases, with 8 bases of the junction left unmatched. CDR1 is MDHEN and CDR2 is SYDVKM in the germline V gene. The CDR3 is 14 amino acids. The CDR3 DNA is TGTGCCAGCGACGGACCGGGACAGTACAATGAGCAGTTCTTC. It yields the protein CASDGPGQYNEQFF.

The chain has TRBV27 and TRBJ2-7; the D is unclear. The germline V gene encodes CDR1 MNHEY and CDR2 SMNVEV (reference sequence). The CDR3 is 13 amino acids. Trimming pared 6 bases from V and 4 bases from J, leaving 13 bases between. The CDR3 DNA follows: TGTGCCAGCAGCCAAGATGCACAATACGAGCAGTACTTC. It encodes CASSQDAQYEQYF.

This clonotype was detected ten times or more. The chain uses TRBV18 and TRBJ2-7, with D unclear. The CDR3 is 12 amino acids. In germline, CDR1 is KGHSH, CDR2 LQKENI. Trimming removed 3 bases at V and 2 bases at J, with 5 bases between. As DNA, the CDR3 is TGTGCCAGCTCACCCGATACCTACGAGCAGTACTTC. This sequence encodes CASSPDTYEQYF.

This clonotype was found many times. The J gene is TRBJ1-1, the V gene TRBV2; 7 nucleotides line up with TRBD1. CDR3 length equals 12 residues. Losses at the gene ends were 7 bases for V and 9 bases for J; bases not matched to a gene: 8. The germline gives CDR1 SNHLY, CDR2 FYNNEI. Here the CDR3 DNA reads TGTGCCAGCAAGAGGGGGCCGGGGAAAGCTTTCTTT. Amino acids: CASKRGPGKAFF.

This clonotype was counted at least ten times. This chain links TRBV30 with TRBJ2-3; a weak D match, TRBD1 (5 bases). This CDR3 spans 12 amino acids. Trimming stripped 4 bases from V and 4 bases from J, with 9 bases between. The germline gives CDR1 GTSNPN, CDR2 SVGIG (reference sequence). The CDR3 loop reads CAWTKGADTQYF. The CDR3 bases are TGTGCCTGGACAAAAGGGGCAGATACGCAGTATTTT.

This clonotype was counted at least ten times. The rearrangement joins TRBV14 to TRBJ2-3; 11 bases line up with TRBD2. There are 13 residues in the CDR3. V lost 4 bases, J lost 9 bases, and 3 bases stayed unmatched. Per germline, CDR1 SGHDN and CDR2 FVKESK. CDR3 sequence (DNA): TGTGCCAGCAGCCCAAGACTAGCGGGGACGCAGTATTTT. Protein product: CASSPRLAGTQYF.

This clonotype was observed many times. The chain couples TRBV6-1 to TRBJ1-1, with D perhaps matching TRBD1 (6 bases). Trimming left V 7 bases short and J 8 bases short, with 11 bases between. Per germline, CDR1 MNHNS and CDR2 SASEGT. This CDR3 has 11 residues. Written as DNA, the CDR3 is TGTGCCAGCACCTCCGGGACAGAAGCTTTCTTT. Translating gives CASTSGTEAFF.

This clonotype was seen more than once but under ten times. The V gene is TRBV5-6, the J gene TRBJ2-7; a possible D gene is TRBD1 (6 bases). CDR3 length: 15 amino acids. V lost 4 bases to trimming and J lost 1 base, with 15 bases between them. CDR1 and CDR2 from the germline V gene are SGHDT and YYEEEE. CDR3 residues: CASSMDLGTSYEQYF. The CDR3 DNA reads TGTGCCAGCAGCATGGACTTAGGGACATCCTACGAGCAGTACTTC.

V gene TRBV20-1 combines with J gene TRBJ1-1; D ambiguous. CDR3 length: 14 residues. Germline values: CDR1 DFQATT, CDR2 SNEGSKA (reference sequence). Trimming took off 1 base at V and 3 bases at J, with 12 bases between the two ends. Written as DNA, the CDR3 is TGCAGTGCTAGAGTGAGGACTGAATACACTGAAGCTTTCTTT. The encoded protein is CSARVRTEYTEAFF.

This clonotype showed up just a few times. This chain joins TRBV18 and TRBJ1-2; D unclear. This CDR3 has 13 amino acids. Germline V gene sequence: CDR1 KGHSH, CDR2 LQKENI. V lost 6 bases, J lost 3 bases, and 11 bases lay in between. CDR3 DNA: TGTGCCAGCTCCTCCAAGGTGGACTATGGCTACACCTTC. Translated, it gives CASSSKVDYGYTF.

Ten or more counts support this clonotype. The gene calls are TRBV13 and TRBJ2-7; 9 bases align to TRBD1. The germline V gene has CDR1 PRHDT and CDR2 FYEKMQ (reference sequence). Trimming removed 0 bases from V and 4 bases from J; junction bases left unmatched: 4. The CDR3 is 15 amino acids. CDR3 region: CASSLGGQGFYEQYF. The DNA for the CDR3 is TGTGCCAGCAGCTTAGGGGGACAGGGTTTTTACGAGCAGTACTTC.

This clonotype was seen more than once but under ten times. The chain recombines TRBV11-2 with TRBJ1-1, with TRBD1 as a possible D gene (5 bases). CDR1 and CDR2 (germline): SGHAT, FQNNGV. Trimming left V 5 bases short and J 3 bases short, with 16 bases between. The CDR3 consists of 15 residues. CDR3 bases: TGTGCCAGCAGCCCCAAGGGGAATTTGGACACTGAAGCTTTCTTT. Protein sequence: CASSPKGNLDTEAFF.

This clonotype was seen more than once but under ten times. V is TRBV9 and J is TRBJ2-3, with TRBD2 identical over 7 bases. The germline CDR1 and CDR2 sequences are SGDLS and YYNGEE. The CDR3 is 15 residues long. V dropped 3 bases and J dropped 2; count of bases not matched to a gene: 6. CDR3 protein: CASSARGRDTDTQYF. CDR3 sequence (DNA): TGTGCCAGCAGCGCCCGGGGGAGGGACACAGATACGCAGTATTTT.

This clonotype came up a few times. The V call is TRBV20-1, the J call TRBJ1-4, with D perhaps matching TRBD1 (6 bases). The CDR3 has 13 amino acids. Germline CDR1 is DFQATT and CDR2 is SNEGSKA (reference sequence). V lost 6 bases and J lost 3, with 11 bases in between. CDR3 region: CSARRTANEKLFF. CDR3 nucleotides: TGCAGTGCCAGGAGGACAGCTAATGAAAAACTGTTTTTT.

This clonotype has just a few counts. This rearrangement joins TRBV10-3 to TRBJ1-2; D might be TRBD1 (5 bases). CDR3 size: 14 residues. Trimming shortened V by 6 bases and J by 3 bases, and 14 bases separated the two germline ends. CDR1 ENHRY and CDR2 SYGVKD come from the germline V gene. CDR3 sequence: CAISPTGGDYGYTF. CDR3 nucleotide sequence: TGTGCCATCAGCCCAACGGGGGGAGACTATGGCTACACCTTC.

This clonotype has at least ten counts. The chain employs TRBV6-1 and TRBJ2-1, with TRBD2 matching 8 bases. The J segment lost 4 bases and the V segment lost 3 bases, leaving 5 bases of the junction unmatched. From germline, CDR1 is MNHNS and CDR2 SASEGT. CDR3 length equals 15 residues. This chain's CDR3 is CASSEQRGRYNEQFF. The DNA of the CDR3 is TGTGCCAGCAGTGAGCAGCGGGGGAGGTACAATGAGCAGTTCTTC.

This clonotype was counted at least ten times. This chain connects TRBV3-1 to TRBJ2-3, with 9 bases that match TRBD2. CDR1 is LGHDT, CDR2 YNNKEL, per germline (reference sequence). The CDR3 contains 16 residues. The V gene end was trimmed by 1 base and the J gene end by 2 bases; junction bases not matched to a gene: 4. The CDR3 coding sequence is TGTGCCAGCAGCCAAGGGAGCGGGGGGCTCACAGATACGCAGTATTTT. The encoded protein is CASSQGSGGLTDTQYF.

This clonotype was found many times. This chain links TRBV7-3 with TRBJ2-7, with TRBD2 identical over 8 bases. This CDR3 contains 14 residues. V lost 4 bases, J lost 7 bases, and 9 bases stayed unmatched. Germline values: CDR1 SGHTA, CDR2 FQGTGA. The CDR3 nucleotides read TGTGCCAGCAGCTCCTCCGGGGGGGCGCGTGAGCAGTACTTC. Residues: CASSSSGGAREQYF.

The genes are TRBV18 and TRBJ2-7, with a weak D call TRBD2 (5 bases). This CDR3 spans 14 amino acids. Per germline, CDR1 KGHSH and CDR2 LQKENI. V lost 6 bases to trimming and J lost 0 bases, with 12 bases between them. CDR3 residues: CASSRSSDSYEQYF. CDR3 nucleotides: TGTGCCAGCTCTCGGAGTAGCGACTCCTACGAGCAGTACTTC.